A selection of T cell receptor beta chains follows, all from one sample in a study of cytomegalovirus exposure and HLA in healthy donors. TCRdb's copy holds only in-frame clones and misses some; the assay was immunoSEQ multiplex PCR. The data hold approximately 230,000 clones, with approximately 84% observed a single time. The sample comprised PBMCs. Receptors originate from a man aged 18 to 35 in good health and CMV-seropositive. CDR3s include the opening cysteine and the closing phenylalanine or tryptophan. The D gene is left open where the match is weak. Clone size, where shown, is once, few, many, or a class for clones that have expanded.

abundance,d_gene,v_gene,j_gene,CDR3nt,CDR3aa
.,TRBD1,TRBV5-1,TRBJ1-2,TGCGCCAGCAGCGTGGCCCAGGGTGACAGGGGTGGCTACACCTTC,CASSVAQGDRGGYTF
.,.,TRBV25-1,TRBJ2-7,TGTGCCAGCAGTAAGGGGAGGCCCTACGAGCAGTACTTC,CASSKGRPYEQYF
.,.,TRBV4-1,TRBJ1-5,TGCGCCAGCAGCCAAGATCTAGGGGAGGTGGGTCAGCCCCAGCATTTT,CASSQDLGEVGQPQHF
.,.,TRBV5-4,TRBJ1-3,TGTGCCAGCAGCATTGGAAACACCATATATTTT,CASSIGNTIYF
.,.,TRBV7-9,TRBJ2-7,TGTGCCAGCAGCTTGTGGAGCTACGAGCAGTACTTC,CASSLWSYEQYF
once,.,TRBV14,TRBJ2-2,TGTGCCAGCAGCCAAGCAGGGCGGTACACCGGGGAGCTGTTTTTT,CASSQAGRYTGELFF
.,.,TRBV2,TRBJ2-7,TGTGCCAGCAGTGGGGACCCTGAAAGCTCCTACGAGCAGTACTTC,CASSGDPESSYEQYF
few,.,TRBV6-5,TRBJ1-2,TGTGCCAGCAGTTCCATTATCGACAGCTATGGCTACACCTTC,CASSSIIDSYGYTF
.,TRBD1,TRBV6-5,TRBJ1-4,TGTGCCAGCAGTTACTCGGTCGGACAGGGAGACGAAAAACTGTTTTTT,CASSYSVGQGDEKLFF
.,.,TRBV19,TRBJ1-4,TGTGCCAGTAGCCTCTCCGTACACCAGAATGAAAAACTGTTTTTT,CASSLSVHQNEKLFF
.,TRBD2,TRBV2,TRBJ2-2,TGTGCCAGCAGTGACCTAGCGGGATCGAACACCGGGGAGCTGTTTTTT,CASSDLAGSNTGELFF
.,.,TRBV5-8,TRBJ1-5,TGTGCCAGCAGCCGAGACAGTAACAATCAGCCCCAGCATTTT,CASSRDSNNQPQHF
.,.,TRBV28,TRBJ1-5,TGTGCCAGCAGTTCATATAGCAATCAGCCCCAGCATTTT,CASSSYSNQPQHF
once,TRBD1,TRBV29-1,TRBJ1-1,TGCAGCGGCCGGGACAGGCGGCGCACTGAAGCTTTCTTT,CSGRDRRRTEAFF
.,TRBD2,TRBV25-1,TRBJ2-1,TGTGCCAGCAGTGTAGCGGGAGGGGATGAGCAGTTCTTC,CASSVAGGDEQFF
.,TRBD2,TRBV7-9,TRBJ2-7,TGTGCCAGCAGCCGGGGGACTAGCGGATACGAGCAGTACTTC,CASSRGTSGYEQYF
.,.,TRBV29-1,TRBJ2-7,TGCAGCGCGTTAGCGGAGGACGAGCAGTACTTC,CSALAEDEQYF
once,.,TRBV29-1,TRBJ2-1,TGCAGCGTCGAGGGGGAGTTCTACTACAATGAGCAGTTCTTC,CSVEGEFYYNEQFF
few,.,TRBV4-2,TRBJ2-2,TGTGCCAGCAGCCCCGGGGAGCTGTTTTTT,CASSPGELFF
.,TRBD1,TRBV7-2,TRBJ2-7,TGTGCCAGCAGCTTGGGACAGGGTCACTACGAGCAGTACTTC,CASSLGQGHYEQYF
.,.,TRBV28,TRBJ2-1,TGTGCCAGCAGTTCCTATGCCCCCCGAAGCTCCTACAATGAGCAGTTCTTC,CASSSYAPRSSYNEQFF
.,TRBD1,TRBV27,TRBJ1-4,TGTGCCAGCAGTACGAACAGGGGATGGCGGGAAAAACTGTTTTTT,CASSTNRGWREKLFF
.,.,TRBV4-3,TRBJ1-4,TGCGCCAGCAGCCAAGAGTCCCCCCCCCGAGGGGATGAAAAACTGTTTTTT,CASSQESPPRGDEKLFF
.,.,TRBV6-1,TRBJ2-4,TGTGCCAGCAGTACAGCTAAGATTAATAACATTCAGTACTTC,CASSTAKINNIQYF
.,TRBD1,TRBV11-3,TRBJ2-2,TGTGCCAGCAGCCGCGACAGGGGCCACACCGGGGAGCTGTTTTTT,CASSRDRGHTGELFF
.,.,TRBV18,TRBJ2-7,TGTGCCAGCTCAAAGTCCGTCCAGCTCCACTACGAGCAGTACTTC,CASSKSVQLHYEQYF
.,.,TRBV27,TRBJ2-1,TGTGCCAGCAGTTTATACACCATTCCTGGGGTAAATGAGAATGAGCAGTTCTTC,CASSLYTIPGVNENEQFF
.,TRBD2,TRBV5-4,TRBJ2-7,TGTGCCAGCAGCTTACGGGCTAGCGGTAACTACGAGCAGTACTTC,CASSLRASGNYEQYF
.,.,TRBV29-1,TRBJ2-1,TGCAGCGTCGAAACGCAGGGGCACGGTGAGCAGTTCTTC,CSVETQGHGEQFF
.,TRBD2,TRBV11-2,TRBJ2-7,TGTGCCAGCAGCTTAGCGCCTAGCGGCTCCTACGAGCAGTACTTC,CASSLAPSGSYEQYF
.,.,TRBV5-4,TRBJ2-3,TGTGCCAGCAGCTTCCGGGCTAGCAGCTCAGATACGCAGTATTTT,CASSFRASSSDTQYF
once,.,TRBV9,TRBJ2-1,TGTGCCAGCAGCGCCGGCCCCGGCGAGCAGTTCTTC,CASSAGPGEQFF
.,.,TRBV7-9,TRBJ1-5,TGTGCCAGCAGCTTAGATTTGGAGCCCCAGCATTTT,CASSLDLEPQHF
.,.,TRBV11-3,TRBJ2-2,TGTGCCAGCAGCCAGGAGGCTAACACCGGGGAGCTGTTTTTT,CASSQEANTGELFF
.,TRBD1,TRBV29-1,TRBJ1-1,TGCAGCGTCTCACAGGGGACGAACACTGAAGCTTTCTTT,CSVSQGTNTEAFF